Below are 27 T cell receptor beta chains sequenced from a single sample in a study of blood T cell repertoires in COVID-19. Sequencing was performed with immunoSEQ multiplex PCR; in TCRdb, only in-frame clones are kept and a portion is missing. The sample has about 62,000 clones, 85% to 90% seen once. Sequencing was carried out using peripheral blood. All receptors derive from an older woman with COVID-19, enrolled during active disease.

V gene TRBV6-6 combines with J gene TRBJ2-5, with D possibly TRBD2 on 6 matching bases. V lost 4 bases, J lost 1 base, and 10 bases lay in between. The CDR3 has 14 amino acids. Germline V CDR1 and CDR2: MNHNY, SVGAGI (reference sequence). This CDR3 is CASSSRLVQETQYF. In DNA, the CDR3 is TGTGCCAGCAGTTCCCGACTAGTCCAAGAGACCCAGTACTTC.

The V call is TRBV2, the J call TRBJ1-5, with D tentatively TRBD1 (5 bases). The CDR3 has 14 residues. Germline CDR1 reads SNHLY; CDR2 reads FYNNEI. V was trimmed by 7 bases and J by 1 base, leaving 11 bases between them. The CDR3 sequence is CASKDQGSNQPQHF. Here the CDR3 DNA reads TGTGCCAGCAAGGATCAGGGAAGCAATCAGCCCCAGCATTTT.

The V gene is TRBV6-5, the J gene TRBJ1-6; D not resolved. The length of the CDR3 is 15 residues. Germline lookup yields CDR1 MNHEY and CDR2 SVGAGI. V shed 0 bases and J shed 7 bases, with 10 bases lying between them. The CDR3 DNA is TGTGCCAGCAGTTACTCGATCGGAGGGAATTCACCCCTCCACTTT. It yields the protein CASSYSIGGNSPLHF.

The chain links TRBV11-2 to TRBJ1-5; 8 nucleotides align to TRBD1. The V and J ends lost 2 bases and 1 base, in that order; junction bases with no gene match: 13. Germline values: CDR1 SGHAT, CDR2 FQNNGV. The CDR3 is made up of 19 amino acids. This chain's CDR3 is CASSLKDRNQGASNQPQHF. As DNA, the CDR3 is TGTGCCAGCAGCTTAAAGGACCGCAATCAGGGGGCGAGCAATCAGCCCCAGCATTTT.

The V gene is TRBV14, the J gene TRBJ1-2, with TRBD1 matching 7 bases. Germline CDR1 reads SGHDN; CDR2 reads FVKESK. The CDR3 is made up of 14 amino acids. V shed 2 bases, J shed 8 bases, and the junction held 8 bases outside the gene matches. The CDR3 loop is CASSQRLQGDGYTF. CDR3 coding DNA: TGTGCCAGCAGCCAAAGGTTGCAGGGGGACGGCTACACCTTC.

The V and J genes are TRBV9 and TRBJ2-1, with TRBD1 matching over 7 bases. With V trimmed by 4 bases and J by 0 bases, 4 bases remained unmatched. Germline CDR1 SGDLS, CDR2 YYNGEE. CDR3 length: 15 amino acids. CDR3 coding DNA: TGTGCCAGCAGCCCGGGACAGATCTCCTACAATGAGCAGTTCTTC. This codes for CASSPGQISYNEQFF.

V gene TRBV5-4 combines with J gene TRBJ2-7; 11 positions match TRBD2. Looked up from germline, CDR1 is SGHNT and CDR2 is YYREEE (reference sequence). V lost 0 bases, J lost 0 bases, and 5 bases stayed unmatched. The CDR3 extends over 17 amino acids. Here the CDR3 DNA reads TGTGCCAGCAGCTTGGCCCTAGCGGGAGGTATCTCCTACGAGCAGTACTTC. It encodes CASSLALAGGISYEQYF.

The J gene is TRBJ1-5, the V gene TRBV6-5; 10 nucleotides align to TRBD1. This CDR3 is built from 13 residues. Trimming took 8 bases from V and 7 from J; bases not matched to a gene: 5. Germline V gene lookup returns CDR1 MNHEY and CDR2 SVGAGI. The CDR3 region has the DNA TGTGCCAGCCGGACAGGGGGTCGACAGCCCCAGCATTTT. This encodes CASRTGGRQPQHF.

The chain combines TRBV10-2 with TRBJ1-2; D call uncertain. Deletions cut 1 base from V and 8 bases from J, with 11 bases between. This CDR3 is 13 amino acids long. Germline CDR1 and CDR2: WSHSY and SAAADI. The CDR3 region is CASSEYEGSGYTF. In DNA form, the CDR3 reads TGCGCCAGCAGTGAGTACGAGGGTAGCGGCTACACCTTC.

This chain connects TRBV10-3 to TRBJ2-4; TRBD2 matches 11 bases. The CDR3 runs to 16 residues. Germline V CDR1 and CDR2: ENHRY, SYGVKD. Unmatched junction bases numbered 4, after V lost 4 bases and J lost 2 bases. CDR3 nucleotide sequence: TGTGCCATCAGTGGAACTAGCGGGAGTACCAAAAACATTCAGTACTTC. Its protein product is CAISGTSGSTKNIQYF.

The V gene is TRBV19, the J gene TRBJ2-7, with 8 bases aligning to TRBD1. This CDR3 is 13 amino acids long. The V segment lost 5 bases and the J segment 5 bases; nucleotides outside the gene matches: 5. Per germline, CDR1 LNHDA and CDR2 SQIVND (reference sequence). CDR3 amino acids: CASSSDRVNEQYF. In DNA, the CDR3 is TGTGCCAGTAGTTCGGACAGGGTAAACGAGCAGTACTTC.

The chain recombines TRBV5-8 with TRBJ2-7, with TRBD2 matching 8 bases. Germline V gives CDR1 SGHTS, CDR2 YDEGEE. The CDR3 runs to 16 residues. Germline trimming cut 3 bases from V and 4 bases from J; bases unmatched to any gene: 12. The CDR3 DNA reads TGTGCCAGCAGCTGGGAACCGTCGACTAGCGTTTACGAGCAGTACTTC. This sequence encodes CASSWEPSTSVYEQYF. Together with reference TRBV5-8 and TRBJ2-7, the CDR3 gives the full variable domain: EAGVTQSPTHLIKTRGQQATLRCSPISGHTSVYWYQQALGLGLQFLLWYDEGEERNRGNFPPRFSGRQFPNYSSELNVNALELEDSALYLCASSWEPSTSVYEQYFGPGTRLTVT.

The chain is built from TRBV25-1 and TRBJ2-7; D possibly corresponds to TRBD2 (5 bases). This CDR3 has 14 residues. Trimming stripped 1 base from V and 6 bases from J, with 13 bases between. Germline-derived CDR1 and CDR2 are MGHDK and SYGVNS. As DNA, the CDR3 is TGTGCCAGCAGTGAATGCCGGAGGAGTTGCGAGCAGTACTTC. It encodes CASSECRRSCEQYF.

V and J are TRBV5-1 and TRBJ2-1; 10 positions agree with TRBD1. J lost 7 bases, V lost 4 bases, and 11 bases had no gene match. The CDR3 has 16 amino acids. CDR1 is SGHRS, CDR2 YFSETQ, per germline. The CDR3 reads CASSPGPGQGWNEQFF. The CDR3 nucleotides read TGCGCCAGCAGCCCGGGACCGGGACAGGGGTGGAATGAGCAGTTCTTC.

The chain has TRBV19 and TRBJ2-7, with 10 bases identical to TRBD2. The CDR3 sequence is 13 residues long. CDR1 and CDR2 from the germline V gene are LNHDA and SQIVND (reference sequence). Trimming at V came to 10 bases and at J to 6 bases, leaving 9 bases not matched to a gene. CDR3 sequence reads: CATSLAGVSEQYF. Here the CDR3 DNA reads TGTGCCACCTCTCTAGCGGGAGTAAGCGAGCAGTACTTC.

This CDR3 is CAWSLSWGGSPYGYTF. The CDR3 nucleotides read TGTGCCTGGAGCCTCTCGTGGGGGGGGTCCCCTTACGGCTACACCTTC. The V gene is TRBV30, the J gene TRBJ1-2; D may be TRBD1 (5 bases). Germline-derived CDR1 and CDR2 are GTSNPN and SVGIG (reference sequence). The CDR3 is made up of 16 amino acids. Trimming removed 3 bases from V and 8 bases from J, with 25 bases in between.

The rearrangement links TRBV30 to TRBJ2-7; 11 bases are a match to TRBD2. The germline CDR1 and CDR2 sequences are GTSNPN and SVGIG (reference sequence). V lost 2 bases to trimming and J lost 4 bases; unmatched junction nucleotides: 4. This CDR3 is 14 amino acids long. CDR3 sequence reads: CAWSRLAGIYEQYF. The CDR3 bases are TGTGCCTGGAGTCGACTAGCGGGAATTTACGAGCAGTACTTC.

The rearrangement links TRBV24-1 to TRBJ1-2, with TRBD1 matching over 7 bases. With 9 bases clipped from V and 1 base from J, the junction kept 4 bases outside the gene matches. There are 13 residues in the CDR3. The V gene's germline CDR1 is KGHDR and CDR2 SFDVKD. CDR3 residues: CATRQGGNYGYTF. As DNA, the CDR3 is TGTGCCACCCGACAGGGTGGTAACTATGGCTACACCTTC.

The chain employs TRBV6-2 or TRBV6-3 and TRBJ1-2, with D maybe TRBD1 (6 bases). Germline CDR1 MNHEY, CDR2 SVGEGT. The length of the CDR3 is 13 residues. V lost 2 bases and J lost 4, with 8 bases in between. The CDR3 loop reads CASSYPQGYGYTF. The CDR3, as DNA: TGTGCCAGCAGTTACCCACAGGGCTATGGCTACACCTTC.

The rearrangement uses TRBV20-1 and TRBJ2-7; unclear D gene. This CDR3 is 11 amino acids long. Germline V lookup: CDR1 DFQATT, CDR2 SNEGSKA (reference sequence). The germline V and J ends were trimmed by 6 bases and 3 bases, with 9 bases remaining between them. CDR3 DNA sequence: TGCAGTGCCTCTCGAGGCTACGAGCAGTACTTC. Encoded protein: CSASRGYEQYF.

This rearrangement joins TRBV30 to TRBJ1-5, with 11 bases fitting TRBD1. CDR1 and CDR2 (germline): GTSNPN, SVGIG (reference sequence). The J segment lost 0 bases and the V segment lost 1 base, leaving 8 bases of the junction unmatched. This CDR3 is 18 amino acids long. CDR3 DNA sequence: TGTGCCTGGAGTGCAACCGGGACAGGGGGTTATAGCAATCAGCCCCAGCATTTT. Protein sequence: CAWSATGTGGYSNQPQHF. Complete variable domain (other parts from reference TRBV30 and TRBJ1-5): SQTIHQWPATLVQPVGSPLSLECTVEGTSNPNLYWYRQAAGRGLQLLFYSVGIGQISSEVPQNLSASRPQDRQFILSSKKLLLSDSGFYLCAWSATGTGGYSNQPQHFGDGTRLSIL.

The chain has TRBV7-9 and TRBJ2-1, with TRBD2 as a possible D gene (6 bases). Trimming removed 4 bases at V and 0 bases at J, with 16 bases between. This CDR3 is 17 amino acids long. The V gene's germline CDR1 is SEHNR and CDR2 FQNEAQ (reference sequence). CDR3 DNA: TGTGCCAGCAGCTCCTCTGGCGCGGGGAGCTCCTACAATGAGCAGTTCTTC. This encodes CASSSSGAGSSYNEQFF.

V is TRBV25-1 and J is TRBJ1-5; no clear D gene. Germline V lookup: CDR1 MGHDK, CDR2 SYGVNS. The CDR3 covers 14 residues. V lost 1 base and J lost 4, with 8 bases in between. The DNA for the CDR3 is TGTGCCAGCAGTGAATTGATAGTTAATCAGCCCCAGCATTTT. It yields the protein CASSELIVNQPQHF.

The chain combines TRBV5-5 with TRBJ1-6; 8 bases fit TRBD1. Germline CDR1 is SGHKS and CDR2 is YYEKEE (reference sequence). The CDR3 has 15 residues. After removal of 4 bases from V and 10 bases from J, the junction contained 10 bases not matched to a gene. The CDR3 bases are TGTGCCAGCAGCCGAGACAGGGGCGATTTGTCACCCCTCCACTTT. Residues: CASSRDRGDLSPLHF.

The chain combines TRBV29-1 with TRBJ2-3, with 7 bases that match TRBD2. V lost 4 bases, J lost 5 bases, and 6 bases stayed unmatched. Germline assignment: CDR1 SQVTM and CDR2 ANQGSEA. The CDR3 is made up of 13 amino acids. Here the CDR3 reads CSVVRSSGDTQYF. The CDR3 nucleotides read TGCAGCGTTGTTAGGTCTAGCGGAGATACGCAGTATTTT.

This sequence joins TRBV19 and TRBJ1-2; a weak D match, TRBD1 (6 bases). The V gene lost 3 bases and the J gene lost 6 bases, with 23 bases spanning the gap. Germline CDR1 reads LNHDA; CDR2 reads SQIVND (reference sequence). The CDR3 totals 17 residues. The CDR3 coding sequence is TGTGCCAGTAGTATCTCGGCAGGGGCCTCCGACTTTAATGGCTACACCTTC. Translating gives CASSISAGASDFNGYTF.

The chain links TRBV9 to TRBJ1-1; 8 bases map to TRBD1. J lost 4 bases, V lost 0 bases, and 5 bases had no gene match. Per the germline V gene, CDR1 is SGDLS and CDR2 is YYNGEE. The CDR3 has 15 residues. The CDR3: CASSVVGTGVTEAFF. For the CDR3, the DNA is TGTGCCAGCAGCGTAGTGGGGACAGGAGTCACTGAAGCTTTCTTT.